This TCR beta chain was captured by sequencing in a study of T cells in Graves' hyperthyroidism and ophthalmopathy. Germline CDR1 is PRHDT and CDR2 is FYEKMQ (reference sequence). J gave up 7 bases and V 5 bases, and 4 bases lay outside the gene matches. The CDR3 totals 12 residues. This clonotype was observed at least ten times. From RNA transcripts, TCR beta CDR3 regions were amplified. Using the HTBI primer set, a first-round RT-PCR was run on the TCR CDR3. TCRdb re-analysed the multiplex PCR reads in MiXCR, keeping a single row per CDR3 protein. The profile shows about 570,000 distinct CDR3 sequences, about 43% of them singletons.

The gene calls are TRBV13 and TRBJ1-1; 7 bases agree with TRBD1. The specimen was peripheral blood or thyroid tissue (not recorded which). The sequence came from an adult woman with Graves' disease, either hyperthyroidism or ophthalmopathy (not recorded which). CDR3: CASSAGTDEAFF. The CDR3 DNA follows: TGTGCCAGCAGCGCCGGGACAGATGAAGCTTTCTTT.